This passage covers 10 T cell receptor beta chains from one sample sequenced in a study of identical twins. TCRdb re-called the 5' RACE reads through MiXCR, storing one row per CDR3 protein. The sample comprises 1.5 million to 2 million distinct CDR3 sequences, around 33% of which are singletons, and around 0.25% rests with the top ten. The sample taken for sequencing was cord blood. Receptor source: a newborn girl in good health.

This chain uses TRBV18 with TRBJ2-7; 8 bases agree with TRBD2. The DNA end is a closer match to TRBJ2-4, so the J assignment may be wrong. Germline V gene lookup returns CDR1 KGHSH and CDR2 LQKENI. The CDR3 has 14 residues. The CDR3 here is CASSPPGLGNIQYF. The DNA for the CDR3 is TGTGCCAGCTCACCACCGGGACTAGGGAACATTCAGTACTTC.

For the CDR3, the DNA is TGTGCCAGCAGCCAAGGGGGACTGAACTACGAGCAGTACTTC. Translating gives CASSQGGLNYEQYF. V is TRBV3-1 and J is TRBJ2-7; D perhaps matches TRBD2 (6 bases). The V gene lost 1 base and the J gene lost 3 bases, with 10 bases spanning the gap. The CDR3 runs to 14 residues. The V gene's germline CDR1 is LGHDT and CDR2 YNNKEL (reference sequence).

There are a few counts of this clonotype. The rearrangement joins TRBV24-1 to TRBJ2-7; maybe TRBD2 (6 bases). Between the trimmed V and J ends, which lost 5 bases and 0 bases, there was a span of 16 bases. Germline assignment: CDR1 KGHDR and CDR2 SFDVKD. CDR3 size: 16 residues. CDR3 nucleotides: TGTGCCACCAGTGTAGACCCGGACTATAGCTCCTACGAGCAGTACTTC. It yields the protein CATSVDPDYSSYEQYF.

This clonotype has ten or more counts. V is TRBV6-1 and J is TRBJ2-7; TRBD2 aligns across 9 bases. CDR3 length equals 14 residues. The V gene's germline CDR1 is MNHNS and CDR2 SASEGT. V shed 3 bases and J 0 bases; nucleotides not matched to a gene: 0. This CDR3 reads CASSDSGSSYEQYF. Here the CDR3 DNA reads TGTGCCAGCAGTGATAGCGGGAGCTCCTACGAGCAGTACTTC.

The gene calls are TRBV18 and TRBJ1-1; D ambiguous. V lost 3 bases and J 11 bases, leaving 13 bases between the germline ends. Germline V gene sequence: CDR1 KGHSH, CDR2 LQKENI. The CDR3 totals 12 residues. The CDR3 spells CASSPVASQAFF. The CDR3 DNA is TGTGCCAGCTCACCCGTCGCTTCGCAGGCTTTCTTT.

This clonotype was detected many times. The chain employs TRBV4-2 and TRBJ2-7, with D possibly being TRBD2 (5 bases). The V and J ends lost 1 base and 1 base respectively, with 11 bases between them. This CDR3 is 15 amino acids long. CDR1 and CDR2 from the germline V gene are LGHNA and YNFKEQ. The CDR3 DNA reads as TGTGCCAGCAGCCAAGGATCGGGGTTATCCTACGAGCAGTACTTC. Encoded protein: CASSQGSGLSYEQYF.

V and J are TRBV7-9 and TRBJ1-1; tentatively, D is TRBD1 (5 bases). Germline V lookup: CDR1 SEHNR, CDR2 FQNEAQ (reference sequence). The length of the CDR3 is 17 residues. Trimming removed 0 bases from V and 0 bases from J, with 14 bases in between. For the CDR3, the DNA is TGTGCCAGCAGCTTAGCGCCTCACAGGCAAATGAACACTGAAGCTTTCTTT. Protein: CASSLAPHRQMNTEAFF.

This clonotype was seen only a few times. This chain connects TRBV9 to TRBJ2-5; D call uncertain. The CDR3 spans 15 residues. The germline CDR1 and CDR2 sequences are SGDLS and YYNGEE. The V and J ends lost 4 bases and 4 bases respectively, with 17 bases between them. The CDR3 reads CASSPGPPRGETQYF. Here the CDR3 DNA reads TGTGCCAGCAGCCCCGGACCTCCTCGCGGAGAGACCCAGTACTTC.

This clonotype was counted only a few times. V is TRBV5-1 and J is TRBJ1-2; 11 bases align to TRBD1. J gave up 7 bases and V 1 base, and 9 bases lay outside the gene matches. The CDR3 loop spans 16 amino acids. Germline-derived CDR1 and CDR2 are SGHRS and YFSETQ. CDR3 in DNA: TGCGCCAGCAGCTTGAGGGACAGGGGGGCCCCGGTTGGCTACACCTTC. Amino acids: CASSLRDRGAPVGYTF.

This clonotype was observed a few times. The chain uses TRBV20-1 and TRBJ2-1; 8 bases are shared with TRBD1. The CDR3 is 14 residues long. V trimming: 6 bases; J trimming: 0 bases; junction bases outside the gene matches: 4. CDR1 is DFQATT and CDR2 is SNEGSKA in the germline V gene (reference sequence). Written as DNA, the CDR3 is TGCAGTGCCACCGACAGGGGCTCCTACAATGAGCAGTTCTTC. It yields the protein CSATDRGSYNEQFF.